This is a list of T cell receptor beta chains from one sample in a study of CD4 T cells in relation to SARS-CoV-2 and coronaviruses. Their recognized antigens are unknown. The assay was immunoSEQ multiplex PCR, and TCRdb's table has in-frame clones only and misses some. The data hold about 20,000 clones, with 65% to 80% observed a single time. The material sequenced was CD4+ T cells from PBMCs, cultured in vitro. The receptors come from a human donor in good health. The CDR3 runs from the conserved cysteine through the conserved F or W. Fields, in order: V gene, J gene, clone size, CDR3 protein. Expanded clones are given a class, and other clones once, few, many or no size at all.

TRBV18,TRBJ2-3,.,CASSSAIGTRRTDTQYF
TRBV19,TRBJ2-7,.,CASSTHLAGGNDEQYF
TRBV2,TRBJ1-3,.,CASTRTSGNTIYF
TRBV6-4,TRBJ1-1,.,CASSDSSGNTEAFF
TRBV15,TRBJ1-3,few,CATSRIPTTSSGNTIYF
TRBV30,TRBJ2-3,.,CAWSGTDTQYF
TRBV30,TRBJ1-2,.,CAWSVGGSYGYTF
TRBV28,TRBJ1-5,.,CASSSQGGRRQPQHF
TRBV5-1,TRBJ2-7,.,CASSRGSSYEQYF
TRBV9,TRBJ2-1,.,CASSQGSSGRNEQFF
TRBV19,TRBJ1-5,.,CASSTSDRGIGQHF
TRBV7-9,TRBJ1-6,.,CASSSQGFISPLHF
TRBV7-9,TRBJ2-5,.,CASSPGTIQETQYF
TRBV5-1,TRBJ1-1,.,CASSPGQEAEAFF
TRBV5-4,TRBJ2-1,few,CASKGASENYNEQFF
TRBV6-5,TRBJ1-2,.,CASRDRSYGYTF
TRBV19,TRBJ2-1,.,CASSIGGLVIDEQFF
TRBV20-1,TRBJ2-7,.,CSASTGLAYEQYF
TRBV12-3/TRBV12-4,TRBJ1-1,once,CASSLGQKAFF
TRBV18,TRBJ2-5,.,CASSPANSQETQYF
TRBV4-1,TRBJ2-3,.,CASRQGEIIRTDTQYF
TRBV11-2,TRBJ2-5,.,CASSLGQGSETQYF
TRBV11-3,TRBJ2-7,.,CASSRVRGGSYEQYF
TRBV5-1,TRBJ1-1,.,CASSLNPGQMNTEAFF
TRBV5-6,TRBJ2-1,.,CASSLVLKREDGNEQFF
TRBV27,TRBJ2-2,.,CASSPLVGQGRSGELFF
TRBV19,TRBJ2-1,.,CASSNQGLAGVGEQFF
TRBV7-9,TRBJ2-3,.,CASSISGGGDTQYF
TRBV4-2,TRBJ2-7,.,CASSSGDRDFYEQYF
TRBV6-5,TRBJ2-7,.,CASRWDRGRYEQYF
TRBV2,TRBJ2-1,.,CASSENFYNEQFF
TRBV7-9,TRBJ1-2,.,CASSSLGRGYTF
TRBV12-3/TRBV12-4,TRBJ1-2,.,CASSLRGYYGYTF
TRBV19,TRBJ1-2,once,CASSIKGKGYGYTF
TRBV5-8,TRBJ1-5,.,CASSSGQFNQPQHF
TRBV11-3,TRBJ2-2,.,CASSSSSGRAGELFF
TRBV15,TRBJ2-1,.,CATSREEAGSSYNEQFF
TRBV9,TRBJ2-5,.,CASSVGVGGITQETQYF
TRBV11-2,TRBJ1-5,.,CASSLVIGVGNQPQHF
TRBV6-5,TRBJ1-5,.,CASSRTVAGPQHF
TRBV27,TRBJ1-4,.,CASSPRDAGKLFF
TRBV6-1,TRBJ2-7,.,CASSEGPASNEQYF